A selection of T cell receptor beta chains follows, all from one sample in a study of blood T cell repertoires in COVID-19. TCRdb's copy holds only in-frame clones and misses some; the assay was immunoSEQ multiplex PCR. The repertoire includes 150,000 to 200,000 clones, about 85% of them detected once, and over 3% sits in the top ten. The specimen sequenced was peripheral blood. The receptors were sampled from a human donor with acute or convalescent COVID-19. The donor label of this sample is uncertain. CDR3s leave out the opening cysteine and the closing phenylalanine or tryptophan.

>TRBV5-1|13
ASSLTAGIRYEQY
>TRBV2|11
ASAAERTDTQY
>TRBV5-5|11
ASSFTGDYGYT
>TRBV5-1|15
ASSPPTSGTGRNEQF
>TRBV5-1|11
ASSTDRQETQY
>TRBV5-1|20
ASSLSSGFGGQGAKSNQPQH
>TRBV6-5|14
ASSYSSIRGNTEAF
>TRBV5-1|12
ASSSSLTGNTIY
>TRBV11-2|12
ASSRRGSLYGYT
>TRBV28|11
ASRETGNTEAF
>TRBV15|14
ATSRGGQGSSYEQY
>TRBV27|13
ASSLGGWGTDTQY
>TRBV11-2|13
ASSQNRGAQETQY
>TRBV19|12
ASSIQGANDGYT
>TRBV7-3|14
ASSFGQGFMATEAF
>TRBV7-2|15
ASSGISKGDRDEKLF
>TRBV29-1|10
SVGQGNQPQH